This is a list of T cell receptor beta chains from one sample in a study of cytomegalovirus exposure and HLA in healthy donors. Clones were read by immunoSEQ multiplex PCR, and TCRdb kept only the in-frame ones, dropping some. The data show 150,000 to 200,000 clones, around 62% seen once. The material sequenced was PBMCs. The receptors were sampled from a man between 35 and 55 years old in good health and CMV-seronegative. Each CDR3 is given with its conserved first and last residue. The D gene is left open where the match is weak. Clone size, where shown, is once, few, many, or a class for clones that have expanded.

abundance,j_gene,d_gene,v_gene,CDR3nt,CDR3aa
.,TRBJ2-5,.,TRBV11-2,TGTGCCAGCAGCTTAGCAGGGGCCGGGGAGACCCAGTACTTC,CASSLAGAGETQYF
.,TRBJ2-7,.,TRBV29-1,TGCAGCGTTGAAGCGTCGGGCACTAGCGAGCAGTACTTC,CSVEASGTSEQYF
.,TRBJ1-6,.,TRBV19,TGTGCCAGTAGCGATGCGGGCAATTCCTATAATTCACCCCTCCACTTT,CASSDAGNSYNSPLHF
.,TRBJ2-3,TRBD2,TRBV7-9,TGTGCCAGCAGCTTAGTTGCGGGGGGCACAGATACGCAGTATTTT,CASSLVAGGTDTQYF
.,TRBJ2-1,TRBD2,TRBV28,TGTGCCAGCAGACACGTGACTAGCGGGGGTAACAATGAGCAGTTCTTC,CASRHVTSGGNNEQFF
few,TRBJ2-3,TRBD2,TRBV5-4,TGTGCCAGCAGCTTAGCGGGGGGACGAAGCACAGATACGCAGTATTTT,CASSLAGGRSTDTQYF
few,TRBJ1-3,TRBD1,TRBV7-9,TGTGCCAGCAGCTTCACAGGGGTCACTGGAAACACCATATATTTT,CASSFTGVTGNTIYF
.,TRBJ2-3,.,TRBV6-1,TGTGCCAGCAGATCAGGGGGCACAGATACGCAGTATTTT,CASRSGGTDTQYF
.,TRBJ2-2,TRBD1,TRBV7-6,TGTGCCAGCAGCCGGCCGGGACAGGGAACCGGGGAGCTGTTTTTT,CASSRPGQGTGELFF
.,TRBJ2-2,TRBD1,TRBV10-3,TGTGCCATCAGCCGGGACAGGGGGCCCGGGGAGCTGTTTTTT,CAISRDRGPGELFF